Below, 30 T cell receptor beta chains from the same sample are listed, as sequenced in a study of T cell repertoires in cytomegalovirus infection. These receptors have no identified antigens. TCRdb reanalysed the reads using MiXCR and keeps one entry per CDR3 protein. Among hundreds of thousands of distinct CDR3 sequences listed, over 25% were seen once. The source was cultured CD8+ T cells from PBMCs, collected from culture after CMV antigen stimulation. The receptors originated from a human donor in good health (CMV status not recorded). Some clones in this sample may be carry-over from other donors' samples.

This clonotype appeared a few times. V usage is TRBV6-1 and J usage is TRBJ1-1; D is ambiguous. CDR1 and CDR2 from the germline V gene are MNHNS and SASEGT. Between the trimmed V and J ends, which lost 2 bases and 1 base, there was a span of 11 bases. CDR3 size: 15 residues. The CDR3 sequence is CASSEQDEKNTEAFF. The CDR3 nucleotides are TGTGCCAGCAGTGAACAGGATGAGAAGAACACTGAAGCTTTCTTT.

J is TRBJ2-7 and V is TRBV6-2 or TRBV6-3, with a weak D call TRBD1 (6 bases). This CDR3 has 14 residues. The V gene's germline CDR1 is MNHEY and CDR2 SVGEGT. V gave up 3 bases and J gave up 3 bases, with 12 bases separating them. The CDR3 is CASSYRGQYYEQYV. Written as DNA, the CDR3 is TGTGCCAGCAGTTATCGAGGACAGTACTACGAGCAGTACGTC.

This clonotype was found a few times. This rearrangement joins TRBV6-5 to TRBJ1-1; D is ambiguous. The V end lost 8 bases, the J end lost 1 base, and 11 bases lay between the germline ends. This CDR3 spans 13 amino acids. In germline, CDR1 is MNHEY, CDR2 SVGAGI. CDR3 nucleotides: TGTGCCAGCCGGACGTCAGCGAACACTGAAGCTTTCTTT. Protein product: CASRTSANTEAFF.

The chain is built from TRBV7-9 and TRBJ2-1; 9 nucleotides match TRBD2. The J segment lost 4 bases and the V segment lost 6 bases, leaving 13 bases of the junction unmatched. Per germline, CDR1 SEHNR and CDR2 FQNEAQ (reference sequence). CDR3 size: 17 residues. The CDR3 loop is CASRQTLRLAGYNEQFF. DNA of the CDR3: TGTGCCAGCAGACAAACCTTACGGCTAGCGGGGTACAATGAGCAGTTCTTC.

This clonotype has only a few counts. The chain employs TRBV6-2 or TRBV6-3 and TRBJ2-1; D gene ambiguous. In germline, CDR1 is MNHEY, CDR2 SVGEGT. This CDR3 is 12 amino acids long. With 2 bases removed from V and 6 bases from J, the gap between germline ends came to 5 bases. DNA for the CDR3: TGTGCCAGCAGTTACCGCTTCAATGAGCAGTTCTTC. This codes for CASSYRFNEQFF.

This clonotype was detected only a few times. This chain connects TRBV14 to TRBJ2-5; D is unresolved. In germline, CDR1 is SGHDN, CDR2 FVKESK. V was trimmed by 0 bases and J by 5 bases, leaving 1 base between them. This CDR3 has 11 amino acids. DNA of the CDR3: TGTGCCAGCAGCCAAGATGAGACCCAGTACTTC. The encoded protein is CASSQDETQYF.

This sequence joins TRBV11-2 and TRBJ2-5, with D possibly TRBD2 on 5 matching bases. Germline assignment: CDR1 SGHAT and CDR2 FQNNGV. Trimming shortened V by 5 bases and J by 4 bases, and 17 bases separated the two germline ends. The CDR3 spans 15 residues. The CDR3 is CASSPQDPRVETQYF. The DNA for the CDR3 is TGTGCCAGCAGCCCCCAGGACCCGAGGGTAGAGACCCAGTACTTC.

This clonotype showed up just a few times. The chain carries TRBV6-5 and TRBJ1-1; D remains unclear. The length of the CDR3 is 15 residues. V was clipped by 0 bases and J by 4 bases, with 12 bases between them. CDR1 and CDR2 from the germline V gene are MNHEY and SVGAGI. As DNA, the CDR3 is TGTGCCAGCAGTTACTCGGCGCCCAGGCCCACTGAAGCTTTCTTT. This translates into CASSYSAPRPTEAFF.

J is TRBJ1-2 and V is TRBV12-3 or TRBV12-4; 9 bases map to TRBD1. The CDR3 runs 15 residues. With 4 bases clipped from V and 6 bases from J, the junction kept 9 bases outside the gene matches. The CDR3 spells CASSSTVTGGDGYTF. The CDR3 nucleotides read TGTGCCAGCAGTTCCACGGTGACAGGGGGAGATGGCTACACCTTC.

The CDR3 spells CASSLSTGAGETQYF. The CDR3, as DNA: TGTGCCAGCAGCTTATCCACGGGGGCGGGAGAGACCCAGTACTTC. This chain connects TRBV5-6 to TRBJ2-5; D tentatively fits TRBD1 or TRBD2 (6 bases each). Germline CDR1 reads SGHDT; CDR2 reads YYEEEE. The ends were cut back, 2 bases at V and 4 bases at J, with 15 bases in the middle. The CDR3 contains 15 residues.

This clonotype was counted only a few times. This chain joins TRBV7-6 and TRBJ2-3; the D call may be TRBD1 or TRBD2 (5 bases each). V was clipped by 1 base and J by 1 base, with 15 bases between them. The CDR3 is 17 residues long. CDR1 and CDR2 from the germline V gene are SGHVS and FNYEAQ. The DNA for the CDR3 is TGTGCCAGCAGCTTAGAGCGGCAGGGTTATGGCACAGATACGCAGTATTTT. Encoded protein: CASSLERQGYGTDTQYF.

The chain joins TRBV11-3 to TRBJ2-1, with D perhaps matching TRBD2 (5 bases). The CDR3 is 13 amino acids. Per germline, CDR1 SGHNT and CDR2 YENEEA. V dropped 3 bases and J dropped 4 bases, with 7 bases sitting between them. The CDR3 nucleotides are TGTGCCAGCAGCTTCGGGATGTACAATGAGCAGTTCTTC. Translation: CASSFGMYNEQFF.

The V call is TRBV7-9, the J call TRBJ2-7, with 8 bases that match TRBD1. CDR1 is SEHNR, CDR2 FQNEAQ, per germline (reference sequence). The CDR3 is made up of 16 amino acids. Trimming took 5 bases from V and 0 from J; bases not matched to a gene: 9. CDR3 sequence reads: CASSPPPGQDSYEQYV. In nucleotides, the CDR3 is TGTGCCAGCAGCCCCCCTCCGGGACAGGACTCCTACGAGCAGTACGTC.

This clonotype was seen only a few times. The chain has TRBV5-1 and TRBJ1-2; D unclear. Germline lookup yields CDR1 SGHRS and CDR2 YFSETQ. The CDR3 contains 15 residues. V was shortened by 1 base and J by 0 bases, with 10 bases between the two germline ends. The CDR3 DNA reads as TGCGCCAGCAGCTTGTCCGACGCTGCTAACTATGGCTACACCTTC. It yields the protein CASSLSDAANYGYTF.

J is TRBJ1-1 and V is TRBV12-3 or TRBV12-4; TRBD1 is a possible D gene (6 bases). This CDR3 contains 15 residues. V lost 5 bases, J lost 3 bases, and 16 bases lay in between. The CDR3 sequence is CASSRRGGWDTEAFF. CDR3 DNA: TGTGCCAGCAGTCGTAGGGGGGGTTGGGACACTGAAGCTTTCTTT.

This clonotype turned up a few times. The CDR3: CASSYSNGDEQYF. The CDR3 DNA follows: TGTGCCAGCAGTTACTCGAACGGGGATGAGCAGTACTTC. This chain joins TRBV6-6 and TRBJ2-7; TRBD2 might be the D (5 bases). V was clipped by 0 bases and J by 7 bases, with 10 bases between them. CDR1 MNHNY and CDR2 SVGAGI come from the germline V gene (reference sequence). This CDR3 contains 13 residues.

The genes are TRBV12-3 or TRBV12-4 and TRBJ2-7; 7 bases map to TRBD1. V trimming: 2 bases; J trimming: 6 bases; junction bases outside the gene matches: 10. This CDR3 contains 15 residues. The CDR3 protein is CASSLMAQGFGEQYF. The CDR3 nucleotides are TGTGCCAGCAGTTTAATGGCACAGGGGTTCGGCGAGCAGTACTTC.

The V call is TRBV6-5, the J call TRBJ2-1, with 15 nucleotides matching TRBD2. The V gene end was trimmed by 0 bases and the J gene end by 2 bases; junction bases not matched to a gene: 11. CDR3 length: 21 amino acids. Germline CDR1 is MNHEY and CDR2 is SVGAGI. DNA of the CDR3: TGTGCCAGCAGTTACTCGGCAGGCTCGGGACTAGCGGGGGGCCCCTACAATGAGCAGTTCTTC. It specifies CASSYSAGSGLAGGPYNEQFF.

Here the CDR3 DNA reads TGCGCCAGCAGCCAAGACGGCGGAGGCAATCAGCCCCAGCATTTT. The encoded protein is CASSQDGGGNQPQHF. The chain is built from TRBV4-3 and TRBJ1-5; D gene ambiguous. The CDR3 runs 15 residues. V was trimmed by 0 bases and J by 2 bases, leaving 8 bases between them. Germline assignment: CDR1 LGHNA and CDR2 YSLEER.

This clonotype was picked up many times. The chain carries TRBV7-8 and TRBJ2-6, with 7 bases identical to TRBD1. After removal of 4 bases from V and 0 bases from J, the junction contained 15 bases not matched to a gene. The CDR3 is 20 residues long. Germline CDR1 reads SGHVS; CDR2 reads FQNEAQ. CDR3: CASSSPGWQGDYSGANVLTF. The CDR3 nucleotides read TGTGCCAGCAGCTCACCGGGGTGGCAGGGGGATTACTCTGGGGCCAACGTCCTGACTTTC.

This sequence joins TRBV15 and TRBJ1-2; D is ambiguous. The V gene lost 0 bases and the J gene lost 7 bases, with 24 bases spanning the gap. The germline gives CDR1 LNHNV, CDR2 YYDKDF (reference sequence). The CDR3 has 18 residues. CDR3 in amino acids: CATSRDMDGAPGLSGYTF. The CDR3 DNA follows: TGTGCCACCAGCAGAGATATGGATGGTGCCCCTGGGCTAAGTGGCTACACCTTC.

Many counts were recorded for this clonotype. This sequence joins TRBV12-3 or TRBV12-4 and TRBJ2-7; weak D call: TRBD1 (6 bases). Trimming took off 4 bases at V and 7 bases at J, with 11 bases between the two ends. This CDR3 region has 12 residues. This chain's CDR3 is CASSSGAGEQYV. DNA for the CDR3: TGTGCCAGCAGTTCAGGGGCCGGGGAGCAGTACGTC.

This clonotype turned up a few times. The chain's CDR3 is CASSSGQVDTQYF. Written as DNA, the CDR3 is TGTGCCAGCAGTTCGGGACAGGTAGATACGCAGTATTTT. The rearrangement joins TRBV6-5 to TRBJ2-3; 8 nucleotides align to TRBD1. The germline CDR1 and CDR2 sequences are MNHEY and SVGAGI. The CDR3 has 13 residues. The J segment lost 5 bases and the V segment lost 4 bases, leaving 2 bases of the junction unmatched.

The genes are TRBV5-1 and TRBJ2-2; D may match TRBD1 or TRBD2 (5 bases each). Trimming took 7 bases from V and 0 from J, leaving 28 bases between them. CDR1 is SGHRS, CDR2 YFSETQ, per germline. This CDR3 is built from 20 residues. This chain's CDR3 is CASGYSTVARDGANTGELFF. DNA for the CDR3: TGCGCCAGCGGATACTCGACGGTAGCAAGGGACGGAGCGAACACCGGGGAGCTGTTTTTT.

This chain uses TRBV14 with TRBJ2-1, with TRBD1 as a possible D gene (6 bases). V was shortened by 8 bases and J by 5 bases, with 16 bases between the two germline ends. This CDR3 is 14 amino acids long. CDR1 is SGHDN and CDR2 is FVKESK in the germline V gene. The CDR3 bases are TGTGCCAGCCAGCAGGCCAGGGGTGACAATGAGCAGTTCTTC. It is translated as CASQQARGDNEQFF.

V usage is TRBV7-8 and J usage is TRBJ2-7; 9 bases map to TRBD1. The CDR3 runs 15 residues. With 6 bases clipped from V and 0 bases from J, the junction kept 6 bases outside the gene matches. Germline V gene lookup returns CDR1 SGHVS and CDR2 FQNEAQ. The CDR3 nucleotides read TGTGCCAGCAGTGGGACAGGGTCGACCTCCTACGAGCAGTACTTC. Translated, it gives CASSGTGSTSYEQYF.

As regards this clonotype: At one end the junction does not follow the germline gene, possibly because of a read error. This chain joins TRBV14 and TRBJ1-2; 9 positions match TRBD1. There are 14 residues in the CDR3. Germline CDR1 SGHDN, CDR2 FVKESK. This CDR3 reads CASSRGQGNYCYTF. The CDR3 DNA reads TGTGCCAGCAGCCGAGGACAGGGGAACTATTGCTACACCTTC.

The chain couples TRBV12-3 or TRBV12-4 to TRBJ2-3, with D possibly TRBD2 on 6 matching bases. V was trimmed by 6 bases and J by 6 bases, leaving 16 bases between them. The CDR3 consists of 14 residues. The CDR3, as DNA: TGTGCCAGCAGCCCGAGACTAGAAGAGGATACGCAGTATTTT. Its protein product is CASSPRLEEDTQYF.

This chain's CDR3 is CASSVVIGSASEQFF. The CDR3 DNA reads as TGTGCCAGCAGCGTAGTGATAGGGTCGGCCAGTGAGCAGTTCTTC. The J gene is TRBJ2-1, the V gene TRBV9; D unclear. CDR3 length: 15 residues. From germline, CDR1 is SGDLS and CDR2 YYNGEE. V was cut by 0 bases and J by 9 bases, with 16 bases left in between.

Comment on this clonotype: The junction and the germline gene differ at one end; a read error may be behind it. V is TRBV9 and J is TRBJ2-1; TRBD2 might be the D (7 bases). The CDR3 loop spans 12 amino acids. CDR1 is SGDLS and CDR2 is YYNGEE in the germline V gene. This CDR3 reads CVSRGGKDEQFF. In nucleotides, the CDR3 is TGTGTCAGCAGGGGAGGGAAGGATGAGCAGTTCTTC.